Sequencing of this TCR beta chain was carried out in a study of cytomegalovirus exposure and HLA in healthy donors. Findings and caveats of the study: Sequencing artifact likely explains a cluster of highly shared sequence variants. Some TCR beta chains (164 of them) were listed as cytomegalovirus-associated. Later analysis demonstrated an association between a missense DCLRE1C variant and TCR beta V- and J-gene trimming.

V gave up 2 bases and J gave up 2 bases; unmatched junction bases: 4. CDR3 length: 16 residues. CDR1 and CDR2 from the germline V gene are MNHEY and SVGAGI. This clone was detected only a few times. Its antigen is currently unknown. The PCR made use of 60 Vbeta and 13 Jbeta primers. Here immunoSEQ multiplex PCR was the method, and the copy in TCRdb shows in-frame clones only, minus some. The table lists 120,000 to 150,000 clones, 73% of them singletons. Sample: PBMCs. This clonotype originated in a woman between 35 and 50 years old in good health and CMV-seronegative. The V and J genes are TRBV6-5 and TRBJ2-3, with 10 bases fitting TRBD1. DNA of the CDR3: TGTGCCAGCAGTTACGGGACAGGGGTCAACACAGATACGCAGTATTTT. It translates to CASSYGTGVNTDTQYF.